These T cell receptor beta chains were read from a single sample in a study of T cells in Graves' hyperthyroidism and ophthalmopathy. TCRdb reprocessed the multiplex PCR reads with MiXCR, giving one entry per CDR3 protein. The data show about 380,000 distinct CDR3 sequences, 11% to 15% seen once. Sequencing was carried out using blood. These receptors were obtained from a woman aged 60-75 years with Graves' hyperthyroidism. Both conserved end residues are part of each CDR3. The size of a clone is reported for some rows only, either as once, few or many, or as a class for expanded clones.

j_call v_call clone_size cdr3_aa
TRBJ2-3 TRBV7-8 many CASRQQVTDTQYF
TRBJ2-1 TRBV30 many CAWTVRGAGSYNEQFF
TRBJ1-5 TRBV12-3/TRBV12-4 many CASSIYRGSNQPQHF
TRBJ1-6 TRBV5-1 NA CTSSAGTGGNNSPLHF
TRBJ2-3 TRBV20-1 NA CSARGLSTDTQYF
TRBJ2-1 TRBV2 many CASKASGTSYNEQFF
TRBJ1-2 TRBV18 many CASLPGAGMNYGYTF
TRBJ1-2 TRBV5-1 NA CASSFLGTTNYGYTF
TRBJ1-1 TRBV12-3/TRBV12-4 many CASSWDSLGQGKEAFF
TRBJ1-5 TRBV5-1 many CASSPDGGNQPQHF
TRBJ2-2 TRBV27 NA CASSLTGLAGGPFRELFF
TRBJ1-2 TRBV5-5 many CASRGTASYGYTF
TRBJ2-7 TRBV28 many CASSVPGLSYEQYF
TRBJ2-3 TRBV20-1 many CSAGLAGSTDTQYF
TRBJ1-4 TRBV4-1 NA CASSPHGPTNEKLFF
TRBJ2-3 TRBV30 many CAWSSGRAKDTQYF
TRBJ2-1 TRBV27 many CASRLSGTGYNEQFF
TRBJ1-1 TRBV18 many CASSPWENTEAFF
TRBJ2-7 TRBV2 many CASSGDLNYEQYF
TRBJ2-2 TRBV29-1 few CSADRGSGGNTGELFF
TRBJ2-1 TRBV11-2 many CASSLDGGHYNEQFF
TRBJ2-5 TRBV24-1 many CATSGLWAGQETQYF
TRBJ2-7 TRBV5-1 many CASSPGTGGEQYF
TRBJ2-5 TRBV7-6 few CASSLQGSQETQYF
TRBJ1-6 TRBV19 NA CASSTGGTDNSPLHF
TRBJ2-1 TRBV7-3 few CASSPGPGQGGHEQFF
TRBJ2-1 TRBV20-1 many CSAPGLGGYNEQFF
TRBJ2-7 TRBV2 many CASSPRFVGSEQYF
TRBJ2-3 TRBV30 NA CAWSVRRGLGTDTQYF
TRBJ2-1 TRBV10-3 many CATGWDNEQFF
TRBJ2-2 TRBV7-3 NA CASSLPGMGTGELFF
TRBJ2-5 TRBV12-3/TRBV12-4 many CASSLAPQETQYF
TRBJ1-1 TRBV3-1 many CASSLWDSDTEAFF